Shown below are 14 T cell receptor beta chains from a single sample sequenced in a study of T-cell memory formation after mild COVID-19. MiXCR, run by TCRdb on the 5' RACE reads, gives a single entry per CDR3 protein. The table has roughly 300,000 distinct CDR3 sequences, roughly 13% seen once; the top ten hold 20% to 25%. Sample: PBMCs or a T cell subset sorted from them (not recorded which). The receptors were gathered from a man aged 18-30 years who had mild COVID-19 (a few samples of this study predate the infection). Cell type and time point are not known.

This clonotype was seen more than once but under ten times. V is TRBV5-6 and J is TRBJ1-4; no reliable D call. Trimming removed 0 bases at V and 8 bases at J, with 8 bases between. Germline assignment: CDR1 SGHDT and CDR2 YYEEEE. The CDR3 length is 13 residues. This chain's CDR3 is CASSLGAEEKLFF. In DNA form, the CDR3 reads TGTGCCAGCAGCTTGGGGGCGGAAGAAAAACTGTTTTTT.

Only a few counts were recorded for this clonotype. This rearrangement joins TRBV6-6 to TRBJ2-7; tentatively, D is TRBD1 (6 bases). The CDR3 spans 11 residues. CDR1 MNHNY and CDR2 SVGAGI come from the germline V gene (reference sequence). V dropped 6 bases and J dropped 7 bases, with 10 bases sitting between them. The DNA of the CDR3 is TGTGCCAGCAGCCCAGGGGAGGAGCAGTACTTC. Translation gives CASSPGEEQYF.

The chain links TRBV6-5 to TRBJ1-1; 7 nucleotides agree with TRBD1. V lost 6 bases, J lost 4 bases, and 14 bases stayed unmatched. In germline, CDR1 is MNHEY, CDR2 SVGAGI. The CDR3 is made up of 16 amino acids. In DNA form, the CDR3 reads TGTGCCAGCAGGCCGACCCGGCAGGGGGTTCTCACTGAAGCTTTCTTT. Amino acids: CASRPTRQGVLTEAFF.

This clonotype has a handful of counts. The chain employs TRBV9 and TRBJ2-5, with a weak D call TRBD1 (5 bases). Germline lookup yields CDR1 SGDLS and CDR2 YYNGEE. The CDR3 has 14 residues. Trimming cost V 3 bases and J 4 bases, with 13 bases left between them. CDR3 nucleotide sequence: TGTGCCAGCAGCGCGCTTAGGGGCCCAGAGACCCAGTACTTC. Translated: CASSALRGPETQYF.

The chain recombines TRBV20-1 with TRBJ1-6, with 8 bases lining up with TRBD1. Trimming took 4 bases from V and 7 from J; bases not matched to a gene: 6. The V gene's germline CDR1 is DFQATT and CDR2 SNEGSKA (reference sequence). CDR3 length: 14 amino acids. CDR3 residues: CSAKTTGVNSPLHF. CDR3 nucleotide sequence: TGCAGTGCTAAGACGACAGGGGTAAATTCACCCCTCCACTTT.

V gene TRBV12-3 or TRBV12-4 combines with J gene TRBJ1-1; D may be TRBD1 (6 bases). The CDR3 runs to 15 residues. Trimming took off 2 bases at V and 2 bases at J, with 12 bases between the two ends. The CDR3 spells CASSLWSGVNTEAFF. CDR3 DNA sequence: TGTGCCAGCAGTTTATGGTCAGGGGTCAACACTGAAGCTTTCTTT.

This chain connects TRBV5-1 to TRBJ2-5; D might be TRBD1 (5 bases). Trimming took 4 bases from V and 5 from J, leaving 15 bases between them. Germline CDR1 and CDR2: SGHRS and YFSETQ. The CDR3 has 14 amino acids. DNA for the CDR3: TGCGCCAGCAGCGGAAGGCAGGGTGGCGAGACCCAGTACTTC. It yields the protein CASSGRQGGETQYF.

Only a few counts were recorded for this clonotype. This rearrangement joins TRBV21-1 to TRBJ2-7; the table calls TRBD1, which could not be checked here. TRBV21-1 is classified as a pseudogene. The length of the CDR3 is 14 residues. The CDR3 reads CATPGTVVSYEQYF. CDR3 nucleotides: TGTGCCACTCCCGGGACAGTAGTTTCCTACGAGCAGTACTTC.

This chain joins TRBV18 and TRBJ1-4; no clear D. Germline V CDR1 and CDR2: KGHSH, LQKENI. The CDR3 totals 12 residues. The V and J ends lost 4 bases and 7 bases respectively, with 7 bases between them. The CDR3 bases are TGTGCCAGCTCACAGGGAGGTGAAAAACTGTTTTTT. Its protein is CASSQGGEKLFF.

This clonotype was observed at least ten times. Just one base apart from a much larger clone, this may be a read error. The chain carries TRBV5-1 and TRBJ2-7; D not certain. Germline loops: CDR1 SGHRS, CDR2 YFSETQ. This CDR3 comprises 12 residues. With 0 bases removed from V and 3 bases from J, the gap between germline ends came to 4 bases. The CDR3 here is CASSLGDYEQYF. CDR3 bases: TGCGCCAGCAGCTTGGGCGACTACGAGCAGTACTTC.

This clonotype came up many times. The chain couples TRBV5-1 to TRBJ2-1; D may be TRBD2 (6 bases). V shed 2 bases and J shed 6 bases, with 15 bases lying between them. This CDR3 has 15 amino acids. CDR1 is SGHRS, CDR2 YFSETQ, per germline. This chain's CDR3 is CASSFLSLSGNEQFF. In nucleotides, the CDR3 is TGCGCCAGCAGCTTCCTTTCACTTAGCGGCAATGAGCAGTTCTTC.

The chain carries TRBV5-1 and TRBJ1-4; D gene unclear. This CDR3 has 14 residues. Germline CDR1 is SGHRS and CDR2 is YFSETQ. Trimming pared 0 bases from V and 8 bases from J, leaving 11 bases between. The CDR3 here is CASSLEGPGEKLFF. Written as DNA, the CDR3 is TGCGCCAGCAGCTTGGAAGGGCCCGGGGAAAAACTGTTTTTT.

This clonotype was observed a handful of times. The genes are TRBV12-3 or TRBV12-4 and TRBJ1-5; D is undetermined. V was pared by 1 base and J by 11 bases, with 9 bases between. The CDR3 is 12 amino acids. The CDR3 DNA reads TGTGCCAGCAGTTTAGAAGGCGAAACCCAGCATTTT. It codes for CASSLEGETQHF.

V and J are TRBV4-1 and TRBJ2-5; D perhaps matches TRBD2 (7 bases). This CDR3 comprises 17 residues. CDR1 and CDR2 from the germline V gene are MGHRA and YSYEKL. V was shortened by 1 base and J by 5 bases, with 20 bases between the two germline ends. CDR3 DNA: TGCGCCAGCAGCCAAGGGGGGGGCTTGTTCAGGGTTGAGACCCAGTACTTC. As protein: CASSQGGGLFRVETQYF.